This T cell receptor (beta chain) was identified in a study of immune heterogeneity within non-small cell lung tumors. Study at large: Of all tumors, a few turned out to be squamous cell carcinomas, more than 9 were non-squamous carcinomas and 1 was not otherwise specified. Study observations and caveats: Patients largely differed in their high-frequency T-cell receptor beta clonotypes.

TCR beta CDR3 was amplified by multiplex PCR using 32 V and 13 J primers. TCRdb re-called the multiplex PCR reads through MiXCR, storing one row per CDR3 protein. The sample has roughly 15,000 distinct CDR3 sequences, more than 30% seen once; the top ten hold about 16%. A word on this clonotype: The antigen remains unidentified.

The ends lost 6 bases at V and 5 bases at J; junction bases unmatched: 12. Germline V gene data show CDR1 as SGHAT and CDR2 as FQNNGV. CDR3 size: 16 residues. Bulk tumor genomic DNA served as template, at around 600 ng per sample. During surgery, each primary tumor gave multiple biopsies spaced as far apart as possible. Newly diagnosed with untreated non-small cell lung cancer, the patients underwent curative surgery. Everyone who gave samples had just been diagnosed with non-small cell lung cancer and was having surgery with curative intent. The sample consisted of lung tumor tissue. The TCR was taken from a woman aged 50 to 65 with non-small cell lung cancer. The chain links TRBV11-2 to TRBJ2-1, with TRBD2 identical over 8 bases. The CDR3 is CASSPASGWGDNEQFF. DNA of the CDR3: TGTGCCAGCAGTCCGGCTAGCGGGTGGGGTGACAATGAGCAGTTCTTC.